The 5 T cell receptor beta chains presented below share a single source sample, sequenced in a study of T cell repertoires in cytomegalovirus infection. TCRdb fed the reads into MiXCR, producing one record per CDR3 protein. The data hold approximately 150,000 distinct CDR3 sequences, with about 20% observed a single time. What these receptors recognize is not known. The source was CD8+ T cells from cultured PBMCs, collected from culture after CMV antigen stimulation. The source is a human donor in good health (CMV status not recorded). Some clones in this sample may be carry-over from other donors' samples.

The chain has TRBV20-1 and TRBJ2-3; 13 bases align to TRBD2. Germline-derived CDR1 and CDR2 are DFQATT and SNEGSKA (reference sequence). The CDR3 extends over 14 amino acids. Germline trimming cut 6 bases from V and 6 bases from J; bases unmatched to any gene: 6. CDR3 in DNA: TGCAGTGCACCGGGACTAGCGGGGACGGATACGCAGTATTTT. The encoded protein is CSAPGLAGTDTQYF.

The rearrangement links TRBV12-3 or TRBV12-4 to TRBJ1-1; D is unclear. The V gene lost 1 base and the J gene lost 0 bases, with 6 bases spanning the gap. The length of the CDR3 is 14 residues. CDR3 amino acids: CASSLVHMNTEAFF. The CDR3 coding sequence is TGTGCCAGCAGTTTAGTACATATGAACACTGAAGCTTTCTTT.

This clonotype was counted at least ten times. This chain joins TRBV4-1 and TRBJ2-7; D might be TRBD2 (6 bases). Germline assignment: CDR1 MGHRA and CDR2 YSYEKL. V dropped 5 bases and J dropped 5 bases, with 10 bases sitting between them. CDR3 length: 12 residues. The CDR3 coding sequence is TGCGCCAGCAGCATCAGGGAGGACGAGCAGTACTTC. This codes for CASSIREDEQYF.

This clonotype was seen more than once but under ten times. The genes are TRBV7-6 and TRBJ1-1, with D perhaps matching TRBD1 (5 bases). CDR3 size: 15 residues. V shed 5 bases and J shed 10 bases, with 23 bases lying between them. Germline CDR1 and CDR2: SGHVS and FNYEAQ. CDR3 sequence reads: CASSPRQGERLGAFF. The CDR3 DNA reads TGTGCCAGCAGCCCGCGGCAGGGAGAGAGGCTAGGAGCTTTCTTT.

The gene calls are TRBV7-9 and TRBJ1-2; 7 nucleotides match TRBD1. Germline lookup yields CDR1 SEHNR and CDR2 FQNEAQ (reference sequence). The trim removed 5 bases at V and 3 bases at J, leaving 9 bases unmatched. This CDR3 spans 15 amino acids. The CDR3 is CASSLRQGRHYGYTF. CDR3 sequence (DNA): TGTGCCAGCAGCCTCCGACAGGGAAGGCACTATGGCTACACCTTC.